This T cell receptor (beta chain) derives from a study of post-analysis software for immune sequencing data. Study observations and caveats: The five TRBV segments detected at higher frequency in patients than in controls included TRBV5-6, TRBV5-1 and TRBV20-1.

V was clipped by 1 base and J by 4 bases, with 19 bases between them. This CDR3 comprises 17 residues. Germline V gives CDR1 LNHNV, CDR2 YYDKDF (reference sequence). With regard to this clonotype: What it recognizes is unknown.

Each TCR beta cDNA library carried unique molecular identifiers. TCRdb itself ran the PCR reads through MiXCR, one entry per CDR3 protein. The data show fewer than 900,000 distinct CDR3 sequences, with more than 45% seen just once and roughly 4.9% held by the top ten. Sequenced material: blood. This receptor was identified in a girl between 10 and 17 years old with multiple sclerosis. This chain links TRBV15 with TRBJ1-2; a possible D gene is TRBD1 (5 bases). This CDR3 reads CATSRGPIEQGGYGYTF. In DNA, the CDR3 is TGTGCCACCAGCAGAGGCCCAATAGAGCAGGGAGGCTATGGCTACACCTTC.